This TCR beta chain was recovered during a study of shared clonotypes between healthy human individuals. A few counts support this clone. The CDR3 has 15 amino acids. Trimming stripped 3 bases from V and 4 bases from J, with 13 bases between. Germline CDR1 is SEHNR and CDR2 is FQNEAQ (reference sequence). How the authors handled the data: Filtering differed since immunoSEQ provided only junctions, with no quality scores. Measured with immunoSEQ multiplex PCR; TCRdb has only the in-frame clones, and not every one. From that table come the V and J calls and clone size; the DNA was used to work out D and trimming. The table lists around 1,000,000 clones, around three quarters of them singletons.

The V call is TRBV7-9, the J call TRBJ2-1, with a tentative D call TRBD2 (7 bases). This clonotype was obtained from a man between 18 and 35 years old in good health. Some clones in this sample may be carry-over from other donors' samples. Sequencing used memory CD4+ T cells from PBMCs. Noted subset: CD45RA-negative fraction. The CDR3 region has the DNA TGTGCCAGCAGCTTTTGGGGGGGCGAGTACAATGAGCAGTTCTTC. Amino acid sequence: CASSFWGGEYNEQFF.